This T cell receptor beta chain was recovered during a study of T cell responses to AZD1222 COVID-19 vaccine. The protocol was immunoSEQ multiplex PCR, while the TCRdb copy is restricted to in-frame clones and leaves out a portion. The data hold about 130,000 clones, with more than 75% observed a single time. Germline CDR1 SGHVS, CDR2 FNYEAQ. The CDR3 loop spans 14 amino acids. Trimming removed 5 bases from V and 5 bases from J; junction bases left unmatched: 4. As concerns this clone: Antigen specificity is unknown.

Whole-study findings and limits: Two AZD1222 doses significantly raised spike-specific TCR breadth and depth over controls. Donors were chiefly white British, with a greater number of females, and clonal diversity was perhaps underestimated. In all cases, repertoires were sampled only after the peak T cell response.

The V call is TRBV7-6, the J call TRBJ2-2, with 8 nucleotides matching TRBD1. The input for sequencing was peripheral blood, taken on day 0 of AZD1222 vaccination. This TCR came from an adult in good health. In DNA form, the CDR3 reads TGTGCCAGCAGCGGAGACAGGGGAACCGGGGAGCTGTTTTTT. Its protein is CASSGDRGTGELFF.